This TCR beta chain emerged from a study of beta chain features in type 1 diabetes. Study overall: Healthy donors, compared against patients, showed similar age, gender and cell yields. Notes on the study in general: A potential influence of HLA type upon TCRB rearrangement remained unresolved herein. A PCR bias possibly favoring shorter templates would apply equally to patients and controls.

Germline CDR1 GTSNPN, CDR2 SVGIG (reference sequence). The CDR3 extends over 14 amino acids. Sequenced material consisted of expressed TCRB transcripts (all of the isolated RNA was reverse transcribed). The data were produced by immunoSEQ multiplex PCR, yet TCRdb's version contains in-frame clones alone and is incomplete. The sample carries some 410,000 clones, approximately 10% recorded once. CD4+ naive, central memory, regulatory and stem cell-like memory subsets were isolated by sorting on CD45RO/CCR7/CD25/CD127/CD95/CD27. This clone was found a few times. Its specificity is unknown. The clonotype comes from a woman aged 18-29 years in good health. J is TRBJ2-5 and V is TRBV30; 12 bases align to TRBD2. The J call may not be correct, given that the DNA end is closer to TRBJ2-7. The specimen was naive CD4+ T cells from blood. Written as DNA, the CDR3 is TGTGCCTGGAGTATACTAGCGGGAGGATACGAGCAGTACTTC. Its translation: CAWSILAGGYEQYF.